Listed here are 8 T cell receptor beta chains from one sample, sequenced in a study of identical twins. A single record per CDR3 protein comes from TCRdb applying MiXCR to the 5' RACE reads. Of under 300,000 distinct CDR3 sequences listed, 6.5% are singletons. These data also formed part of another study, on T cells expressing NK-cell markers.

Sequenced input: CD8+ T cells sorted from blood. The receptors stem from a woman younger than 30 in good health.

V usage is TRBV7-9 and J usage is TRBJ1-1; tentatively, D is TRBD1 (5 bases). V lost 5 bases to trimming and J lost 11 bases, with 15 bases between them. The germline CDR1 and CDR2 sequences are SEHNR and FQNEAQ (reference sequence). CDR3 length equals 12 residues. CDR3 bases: TGTGCCAGCAGCCCTGGGGCAGCAAGGGCTTTCTTT. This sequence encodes CASSPGAARAFF.

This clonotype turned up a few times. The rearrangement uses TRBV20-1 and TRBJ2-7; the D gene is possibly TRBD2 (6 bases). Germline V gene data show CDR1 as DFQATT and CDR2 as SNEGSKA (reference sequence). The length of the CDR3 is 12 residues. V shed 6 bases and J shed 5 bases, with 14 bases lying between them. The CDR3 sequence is CSAIRETHEQYF. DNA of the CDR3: TGCAGTGCCATACGGGAGACCCACGAGCAGTACTTC.

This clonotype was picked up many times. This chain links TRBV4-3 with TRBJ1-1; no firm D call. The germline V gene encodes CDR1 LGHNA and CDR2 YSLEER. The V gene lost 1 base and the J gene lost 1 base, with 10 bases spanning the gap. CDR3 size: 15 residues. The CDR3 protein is CASSQAFWRNTEAFF. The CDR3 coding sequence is TGCGCCAGCAGCCAAGCATTTTGGAGGAACACTGAAGCTTTCTTT.

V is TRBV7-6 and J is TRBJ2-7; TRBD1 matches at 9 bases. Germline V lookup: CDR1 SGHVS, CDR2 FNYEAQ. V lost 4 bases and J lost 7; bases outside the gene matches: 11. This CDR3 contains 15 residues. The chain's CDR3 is CASSSTGTGFVEQYF. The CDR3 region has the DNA TGTGCCAGCAGCTCAACCGGGACAGGGTTCGTAGAGCAGTACTTC.

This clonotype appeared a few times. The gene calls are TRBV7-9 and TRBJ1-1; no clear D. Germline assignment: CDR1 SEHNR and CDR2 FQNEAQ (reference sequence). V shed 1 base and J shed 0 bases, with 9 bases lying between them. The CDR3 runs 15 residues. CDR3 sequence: CASSLGGEMNTEAFF. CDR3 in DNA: TGTGCCAGCAGCTTAGGTGGGGAGATGAACACTGAAGCTTTCTTT.

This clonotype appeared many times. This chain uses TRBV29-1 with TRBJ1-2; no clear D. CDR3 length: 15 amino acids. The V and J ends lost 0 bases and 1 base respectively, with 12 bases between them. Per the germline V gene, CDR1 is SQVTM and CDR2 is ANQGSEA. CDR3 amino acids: CSVEDSNPDNYGYTF. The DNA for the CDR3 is TGCAGCGTTGAAGACTCGAACCCGGATAACTATGGCTACACCTTC. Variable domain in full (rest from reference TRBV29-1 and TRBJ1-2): SAVISQKPSRDICQRGTSLTIQCQVDSQVTMMFWYRQQPGQSLTLIATANQGSEATYESGFVIDKFPISRPNLTFSTLTVSNMSPEDSSIYLCSVEDSNPDNYGYTFGSGTRLTVV.

The DNA of the CDR3 is TGTGCCAGCAGCTTCACTAGCGGGACCACAGATACGCAGTATTTT. It translates to CASSFTSGTTDTQYF. The V gene is TRBV11-2, the J gene TRBJ2-3; TRBD2 matches 10 bases. The CDR3 consists of 15 residues. J lost 2 bases, V lost 3 bases, and 2 bases had no gene match. Germline V lookup: CDR1 SGHAT, CDR2 FQNNGV. The full variable domain, in which reference TRBV11-2 and TRBJ2-3 provide the parts outside the CDR3, is EAGVAQSPRYKIIEKRQSVAFWCNPISGHATLYWYQQILGQGPKLLIQFQNNGVVDDSQLPKDRFSAERLKGVDSTLKIQPAKLEDSAVYLCASSFTSGTTDTQYFGPGTRLTVL.

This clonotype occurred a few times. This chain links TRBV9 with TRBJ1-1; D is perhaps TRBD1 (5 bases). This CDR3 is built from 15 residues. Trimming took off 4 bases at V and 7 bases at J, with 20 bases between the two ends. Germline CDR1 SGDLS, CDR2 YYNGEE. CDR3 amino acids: CASSLEKGVGGEAFF. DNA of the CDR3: TGTGCCAGCAGCCTGGAAAAAGGGGTCGGGGGTGAAGCTTTCTTT.